Sequencing of this T cell receptor beta chain was carried out in a study of radiotherapy plus CTLA-4 blockade in lung cancer. Study at large: An objective response was seen in 15% to 20% of patients, and disease control in around 33%.

The repertoire was sequenced with immunoSEQ multiplex PCR; TCRdb's copy has only in-frame clones and lacks some. The data show 45,000 to 75,000 clones, 77% seen once. From germline, CDR1 is SGDLS and CDR2 YYNGEE. The CDR3 loop spans 15 amino acids. Trimming at V came to 6 bases and at J to 4 bases, leaving 12 bases not matched to a gene. The sequence was obtained from a human donor with non-small cell lung cancer who had a partial response to radiotherapy plus ipilimumab. The sequencing used peripheral blood, collected from a patient treated with radiotherapy plus ipilimumab. The rearrangement joins TRBV9 to TRBJ1-2, with 7 bases fitting TRBD1. The CDR3 DNA follows: TGTGCCAGCAACCCTACGGGCAGGGGGTTCTATGGCTACACCTTC. It translates to CASNPTGRGFYGYTF.